This is a list of T cell receptor beta chains from one sample in a study of cytomegalovirus exposure and HLA in healthy donors. Using immunoSEQ multiplex PCR, the repertoire was profiled, and TCRdb retains in-frame clones only, with some absent. The repertoire holds 150,000 to 250,000 clones, with around 83% as singletons. Specimen: PBMCs. These receptors were taken from a woman between 50 and 59 years old in good health and CMV-seropositive. CDR3s include the opening cysteine and the closing phenylalanine or tryptophan. A D gene is named only where the DNA matches it firmly.

>TRBJ1-2|TRBV19|-
TGTGCCAGTAGTATGTTGGACAGATCTAACTATGGCTACACCTTC
CASSMLDRSNYGYTF
>TRBJ2-7|TRBV10-1|TRBD2
TGCGCCACCTCTAGCGGGCACGGGGAGTACGAGCAGTACTTC
CATSSGHGEYEQYF
>TRBJ2-1|TRBV11-2|-
TGTGCCAGCAGCGGGGGGGGCCCCCTGTCGGGTGAGCAGTTCTTC
CASSGGGPLSGEQFF
>TRBJ2-2|TRBV13|TRBD2
TGTGCCAGCAGCTTGATAGGACTAGCGGGGGCGAACACCGGGGAGCTGTTTTTT
CASSLIGLAGANTGELFF
>TRBJ2-5|TRBV7-9|TRBD1
TGTTCCAGCACCGATCCGACAGGGAGAAACCAAGAGACCCAGTACTTC
CSSTDPTGRNQETQYF
>TRBJ2-1|TRBV6-1|TRBD2
TGTGCCAGCAGCCTCACTCTAGCGGGGAACAATGAGCAGTTCTTC
CASSLTLAGNNEQFF
>TRBJ2-7|TRBV30|TRBD1
TGTGCCTGGAGTGTAGGGACAGGGGTTATCTACGAGCAGTACTTC
CAWSVGTGVIYEQYF
>TRBJ2-7|TRBV4-2|TRBD2
TGTGCCAGCAGCCCGGGCGGGAGGCCCTACGAGCAGTACTTC
CASSPGGRPYEQYF
>TRBJ1-1|TRBV28|-
TGTGCCAGCAGTAGGGGGGGGAGGACTGAAGCTTTCTTT
CASSRGGRTEAFF
>TRBJ2-3|TRBV6-5|TRBD1
TGTGCCAGCAACCGCGGGACAGGGGGTAGGAATACGCAGTATTTT
CASNRGTGGRNTQYF
>TRBJ2-3|TRBV10-1|TRBD1
TGCGCCAGCAGCCCTCGACAGGGCCCTAGCACAGATACGCAGTATTTT
CASSPRQGPSTDTQYF
>TRBJ1-2|TRBV19|TRBD1
TGTGCCAGTAGTCCTTCAACCGGGACAGGGGTAGCTGGCTACACCTTC
CASSPSTGTGVAGYTF
>TRBJ2-4|TRBV7-2|TRBD1
TGTGCCAGCAGCTTAGGGGGACAGATTAATCTAGCCAAAAACAGTCAGTACTTC
CASSLGGQINLAKNSQYF
>TRBJ2-7|TRBV4-1|TRBD1
TGCGCCAGCAGCCAAGAGGGACAGGCCTACGAGCAGTACTTC
CASSQEGQAYEQYF
>TRBJ2-3|TRBV11-2|TRBD2
TGTGCCAGCAGACAGACTAGCGGGAATAAAGATACGCAGTATTTT
CASRQTSGNKDTQYF
>TRBJ1-4|TRBV18|-
TGTGCCAGCTCACCACCAACGGTAACTAATGAAAAACTGTTTTTT
CASSPPTVTNEKLFF
>TRBJ1-3|TRBV30|-
TGTGCCTGGGAGCGAAACACCATATATTTT
CAWERNTIYF
>TRBJ2-1|TRBV11-3|-
TGTGCCAGCAGCTTCACGCACGGTTACAATGAGCAGTTCTTC
CASSFTHGYNEQFF
>TRBJ1-2|TRBV7-9|-
TGTGCCAGCAGCTTAGCGCTAGGGGAGGGAAGTTATGGCTACACCTTC
CASSLALGEGSYGYTF
>TRBJ2-1|TRBV4-1|TRBD2
TGCGCCAGCAGCCAAGACGGGACTAGGGACAATGAGCAGTTCTTC
CASSQDGTRDNEQFF
>TRBJ2-7|TRBV28|TRBD1
TGTGCCAGCAGTGAGATCTACGGGACAGCGTACGAGCAGTACTTC
CASSEIYGTAYEQYF
>TRBJ2-1|TRBV29-1|TRBD2
TGCAGCGTTGATGGACTAGCGGGAGGAAGCTCCTACAATGAGCAGTTCTTC
CSVDGLAGGSSYNEQFF
>TRBJ2-3|TRBV11-2|TRBD1
TGTGCCAGCAGCTTTACACCGGGACAGGGCAGCACAGATACGCAGTATTTT
CASSFTPGQGSTDTQYF
>TRBJ2-7|TRBV7-9|TRBD2
TGTGCCAGCAGCTTAGTAGCGGGAGGGCCCGGGAACGAGCAGTACTTC
CASSLVAGGPGNEQYF
>TRBJ2-5|TRBV2|TRBD2
TGTGCCAGCAGTTGGGCGGGGGGCGGTGAGACCCAGTACTTC
CASSWAGGGETQYF